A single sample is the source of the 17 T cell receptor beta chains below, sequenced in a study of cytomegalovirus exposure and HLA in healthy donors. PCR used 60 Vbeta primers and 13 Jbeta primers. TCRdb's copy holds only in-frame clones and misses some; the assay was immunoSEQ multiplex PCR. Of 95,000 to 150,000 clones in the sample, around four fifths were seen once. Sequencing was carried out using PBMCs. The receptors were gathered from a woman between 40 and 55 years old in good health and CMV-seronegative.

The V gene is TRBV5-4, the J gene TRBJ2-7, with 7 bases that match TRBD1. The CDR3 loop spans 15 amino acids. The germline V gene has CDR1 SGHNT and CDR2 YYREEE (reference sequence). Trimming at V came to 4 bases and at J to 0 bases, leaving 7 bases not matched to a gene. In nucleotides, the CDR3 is TGTGCCAGCAGCCAAGGACAGGCCCGCTCCTACGAGCAGTACTTC. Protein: CASSQGQARSYEQYF.

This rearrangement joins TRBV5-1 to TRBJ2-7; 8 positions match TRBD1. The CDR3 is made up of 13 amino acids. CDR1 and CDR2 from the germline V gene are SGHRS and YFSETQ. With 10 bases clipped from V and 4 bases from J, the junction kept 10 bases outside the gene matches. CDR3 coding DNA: TGCGCCGGCAAACAGGGGGACCCTTACGAGCAGTACTTC. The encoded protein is CAGKQGDPYEQYF.

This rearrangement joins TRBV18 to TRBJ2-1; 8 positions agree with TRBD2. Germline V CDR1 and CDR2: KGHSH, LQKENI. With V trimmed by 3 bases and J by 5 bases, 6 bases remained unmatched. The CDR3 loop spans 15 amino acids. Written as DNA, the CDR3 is TGTGCCAGCTCACCTCCGGGACTAGGGCACAATGAGCAGTTCTTC. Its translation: CASSPPGLGHNEQFF. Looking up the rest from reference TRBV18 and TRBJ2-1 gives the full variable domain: NAGVMQNPRHLVRRRGQEARLRCSPMKGHSHVYWYRQLPEEGLKFMVYLQKENIIDESGMPKERFSAEFPKEGPSILRIQQVVRGDSAAYFCASSPPGLGHNEQFFGPGTRLTVL.

DNA for the CDR3: TGTGCCAGCAGTTTGGGCGGGATCCCGGTTAGGCAGTTCTTC. Amino acid sequence: CASSLGGIPVRQFF. V and J are TRBV28 and TRBJ2-1; TRBD2 is a possible D gene (6 bases). The V and J ends lost 3 bases and 12 bases respectively, with 18 bases between them. The CDR3 totals 14 residues. Germline assignment: CDR1 MDHEN and CDR2 SYDVKM.

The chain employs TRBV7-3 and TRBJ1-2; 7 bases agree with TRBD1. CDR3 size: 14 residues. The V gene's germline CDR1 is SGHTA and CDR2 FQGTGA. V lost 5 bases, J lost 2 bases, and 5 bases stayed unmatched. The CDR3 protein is CASSERRGNYGYTF. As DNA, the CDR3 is TGTGCCAGCAGCGAACGCAGGGGGAACTATGGCTACACCTTC.

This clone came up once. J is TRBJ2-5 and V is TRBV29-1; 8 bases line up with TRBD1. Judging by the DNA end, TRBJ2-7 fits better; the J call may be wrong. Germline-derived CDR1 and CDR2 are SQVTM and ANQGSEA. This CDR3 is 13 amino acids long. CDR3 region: CSVVKSGGREQYF. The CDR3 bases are TGCAGCGTAGTTAAGTCAGGGGGCCGCGAGCAGTACTTC.

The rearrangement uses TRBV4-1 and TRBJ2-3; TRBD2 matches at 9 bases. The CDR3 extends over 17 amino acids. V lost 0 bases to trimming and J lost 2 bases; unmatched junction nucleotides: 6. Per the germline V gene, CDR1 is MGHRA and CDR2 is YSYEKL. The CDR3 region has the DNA TGCGCCAGCAGCCAAGATGTGACTAGCGGTGCCACAGATACGCAGTATTTT. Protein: CASSQDVTSGATDTQYF.

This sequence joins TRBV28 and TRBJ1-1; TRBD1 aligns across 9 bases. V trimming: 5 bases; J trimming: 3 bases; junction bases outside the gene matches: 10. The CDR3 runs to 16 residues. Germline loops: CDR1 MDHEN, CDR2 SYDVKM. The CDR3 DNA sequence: TGTGCCAGCAGTACTTACGTCGGGACAGGGTACACTGAAGCTTTCTTT. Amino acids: CASSTYVGTGYTEAFF. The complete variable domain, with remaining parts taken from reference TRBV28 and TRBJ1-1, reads DVKVTQSSRYLVKRTGEKVFLECVQDMDHENMFWYRQDPGLGLRLIYFSYDVKMKEKGDIPEGYSVSREKKERFSLILESASTNQTSMYLCASSTYVGTGYTEAFFGQGTRLTVV.

As DNA, the CDR3 is TGCGCCAGCAGGCTCTCGGTGACAGGTAGCACAGATACGCAGTATTTT. Translated, it gives CASRLSVTGSTDTQYF. The rearrangement links TRBV5-1 to TRBJ2-3, with a tentative D call TRBD1 (6 bases). Trimming took 5 bases from V and 0 from J, leaving 16 bases between them. Germline-derived CDR1 and CDR2 are SGHRS and YFSETQ. This CDR3 spans 16 amino acids.

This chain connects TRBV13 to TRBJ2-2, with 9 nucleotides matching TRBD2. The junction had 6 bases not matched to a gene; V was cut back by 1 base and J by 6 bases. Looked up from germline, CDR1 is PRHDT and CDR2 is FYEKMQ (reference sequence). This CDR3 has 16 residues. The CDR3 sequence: CASSLVAGASAGELFF. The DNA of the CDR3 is TGTGCCAGCAGCTTAGTAGCGGGAGCTTCGGCCGGGGAGCTGTTTTTT.

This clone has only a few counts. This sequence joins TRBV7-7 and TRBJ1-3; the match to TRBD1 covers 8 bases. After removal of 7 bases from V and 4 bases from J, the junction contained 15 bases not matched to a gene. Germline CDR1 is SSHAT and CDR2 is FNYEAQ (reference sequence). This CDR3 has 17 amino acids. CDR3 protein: CASTLAWGQVRGNTIYF. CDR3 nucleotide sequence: TGTGCCAGCACCTTGGCATGGGGACAGGTCCGAGGAAACACCATATATTTT.

The CDR3 sequence is CASSGRAGAFF. The CDR3 coding sequence is TGTGCCAGCAGTGGGAGGGCTGGAGCTTTCTTT. This chain uses TRBV28 with TRBJ1-1; D gene uncertain. Germline CDR1 and CDR2: MDHEN and SYDVKM. The CDR3 spans 11 residues. V lost 5 bases to trimming and J lost 10 bases, with 11 bases between them. Together with reference TRBV28 and TRBJ1-1, the CDR3 gives the full variable domain: DVKVTQSSRYLVKRTGEKVFLECVQDMDHENMFWYRQDPGLGLRLIYFSYDVKMKEKGDIPEGYSVSREKKERFSLILESASTNQTSMYLCASSGRAGAFFGQGTRLTVV.

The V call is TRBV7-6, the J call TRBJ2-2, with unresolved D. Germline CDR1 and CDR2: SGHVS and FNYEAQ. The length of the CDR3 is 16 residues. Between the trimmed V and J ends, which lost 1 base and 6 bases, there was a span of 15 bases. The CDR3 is CASSLELRFGSGELFF. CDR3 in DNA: TGTGCCAGCAGCTTAGAGCTAAGATTCGGGTCCGGGGAGCTGTTTTTT.

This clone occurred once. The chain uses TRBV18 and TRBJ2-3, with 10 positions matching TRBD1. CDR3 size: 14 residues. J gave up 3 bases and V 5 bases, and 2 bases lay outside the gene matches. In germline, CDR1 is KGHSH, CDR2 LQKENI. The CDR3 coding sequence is TGTGCCAGCTCAACGGGACAGGGGACAGATACGCAGTATTTT. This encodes CASSTGQGTDTQYF.

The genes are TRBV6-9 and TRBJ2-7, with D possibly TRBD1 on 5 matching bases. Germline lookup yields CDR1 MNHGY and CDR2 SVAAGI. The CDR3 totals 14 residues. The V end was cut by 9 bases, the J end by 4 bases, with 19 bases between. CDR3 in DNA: TGTGCCAGGCAACCCGGACAAGGAAGTTACGAGCAGTACTTC. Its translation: CARQPGQGSYEQYF.

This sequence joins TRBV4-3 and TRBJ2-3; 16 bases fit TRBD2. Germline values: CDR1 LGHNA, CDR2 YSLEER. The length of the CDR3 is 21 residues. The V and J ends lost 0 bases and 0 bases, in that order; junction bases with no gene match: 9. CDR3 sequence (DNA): TGCGCCAGCAGCCAAGATGGGGGTGCGGGACTAGCGGGAGGGAGCACAGATACGCAGTATTTT. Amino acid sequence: CASSQDGGAGLAGGSTDTQYF.

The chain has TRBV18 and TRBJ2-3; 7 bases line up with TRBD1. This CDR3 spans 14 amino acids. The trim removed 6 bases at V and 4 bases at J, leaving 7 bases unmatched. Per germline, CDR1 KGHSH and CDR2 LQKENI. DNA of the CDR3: TGTGCCAGCTCTCCTCGGACAGGATCAGATACGCAGTATTTT. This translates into CASSPRTGSDTQYF. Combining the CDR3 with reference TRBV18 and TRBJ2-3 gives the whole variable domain NAGVMQNPRHLVRRRGQEARLRCSPMKGHSHVYWYRQLPEEGLKFMVYLQKENIIDESGMPKERFSAEFPKEGPSILRIQQVVRGDSAAYFCASSPRTGSDTQYFGPGTRLTVL.